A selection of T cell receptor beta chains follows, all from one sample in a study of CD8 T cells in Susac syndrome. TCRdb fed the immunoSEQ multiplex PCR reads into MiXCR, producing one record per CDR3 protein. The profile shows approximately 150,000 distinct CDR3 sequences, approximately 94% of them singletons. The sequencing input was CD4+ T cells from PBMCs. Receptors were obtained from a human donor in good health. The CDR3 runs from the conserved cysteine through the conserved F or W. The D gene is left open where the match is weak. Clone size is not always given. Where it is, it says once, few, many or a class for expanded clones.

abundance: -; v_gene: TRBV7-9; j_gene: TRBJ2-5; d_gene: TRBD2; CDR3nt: TGTGCCAGCAGCCCGGGGACTAGCGGGAGAGGGGCCCAAGAGACCCAGTACTTC; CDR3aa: CASSPGTSGRGAQETQYF
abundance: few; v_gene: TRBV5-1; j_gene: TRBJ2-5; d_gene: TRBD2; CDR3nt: TGCGCCAGCAGCCCAACAGCGGGACAAGAGACCCAGTACTTC; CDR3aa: CASSPTAGQETQYF
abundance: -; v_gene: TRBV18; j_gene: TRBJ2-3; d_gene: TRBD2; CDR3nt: TGTGCCAGCTCACCCTTTGCTAGCGGATCCACAGATACGCAGTATTTT; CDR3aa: CASSPFASGSTDTQYF
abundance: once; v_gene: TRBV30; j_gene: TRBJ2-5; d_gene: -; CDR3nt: TGTGCCTGGAGTACCACCGGACTACCAAAAGAGACCCAGTACTTC; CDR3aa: CAWSTTGLPKETQYF
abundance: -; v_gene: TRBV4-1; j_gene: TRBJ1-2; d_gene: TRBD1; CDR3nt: TGCGCCAGCAGCCAAGATCTGGGGACAGACTATGGCTACACCTTC; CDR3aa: CASSQDLGTDYGYTF
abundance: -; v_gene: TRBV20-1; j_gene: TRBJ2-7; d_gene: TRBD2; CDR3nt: TGCAGTGCTAGGGGGGAGCTAGCGGGCCTCTCCTACGAGCAGTACTTC; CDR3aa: CSARGELAGLSYEQYF
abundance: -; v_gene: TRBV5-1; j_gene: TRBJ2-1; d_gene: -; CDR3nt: TGCGCCAGCAAGACCAGGACAACTTCCTACAATGAGCAGTTCTTC; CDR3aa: CASKTRTTSYNEQFF
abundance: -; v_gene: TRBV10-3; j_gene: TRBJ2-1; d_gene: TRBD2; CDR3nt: TGTGCCACCAGGGGACTTCTAGCGGGAGATAGAGGGGGTCGAGGTTATGAGCAGTTCTTC; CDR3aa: CATRGLLAGDRGGRGYEQFF
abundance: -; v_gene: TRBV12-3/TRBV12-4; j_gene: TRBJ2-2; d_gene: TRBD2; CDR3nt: TGTGCCAGCAGTTTGGGGGGAGGGCCGGGCGGGGAGCTGTTTTTT; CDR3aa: CASSLGGGPGGELFF
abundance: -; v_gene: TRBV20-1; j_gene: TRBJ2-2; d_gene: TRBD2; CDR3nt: TGCAGTGCTGGGGACTACCTTGGCACCGGGGAGCTGTTTTTT; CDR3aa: CSAGDYLGTGELFF
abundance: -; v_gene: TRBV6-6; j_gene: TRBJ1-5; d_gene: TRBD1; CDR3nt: TGTGCCAGCAGCCACACAGGGGGGGAAGATCAGCCCCAGCATTTT; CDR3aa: CASSHTGGEDQPQHF
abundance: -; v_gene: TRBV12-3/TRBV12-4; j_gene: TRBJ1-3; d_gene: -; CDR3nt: TGTGCCAGCAGTTTGCAGACAGGACCCTCTGGAAACACCATATATTTT; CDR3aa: CASSLQTGPSGNTIYF
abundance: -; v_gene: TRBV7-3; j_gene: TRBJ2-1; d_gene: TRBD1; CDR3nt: TGTGCCAGCAGCTCACCGGGACAGAGTAATGAGCAGTTCTTC; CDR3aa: CASSSPGQSNEQFF
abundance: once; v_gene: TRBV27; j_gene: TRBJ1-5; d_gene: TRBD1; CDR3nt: TGTGCCAGCAGTCCACAGGGGTCGCTTCCCCAGCATTTT; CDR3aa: CASSPQGSLPQHF
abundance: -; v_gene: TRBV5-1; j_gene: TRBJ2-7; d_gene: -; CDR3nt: TGCGCCAGCAGCTGGGGGACTGCGATGCAGTACTTC; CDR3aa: CASSWGTAMQYF
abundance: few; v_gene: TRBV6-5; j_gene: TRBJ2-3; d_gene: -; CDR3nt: TGTGCCAGCAGTTACTCCCAGGGTGGTGATACGCAGTATTTT; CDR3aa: CASSYSQGGDTQYF
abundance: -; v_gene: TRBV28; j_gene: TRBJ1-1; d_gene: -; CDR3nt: TGTGCCAGCAGTTTACCGTTTAACACTGAAGCTTTCTTT; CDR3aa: CASSLPFNTEAFF
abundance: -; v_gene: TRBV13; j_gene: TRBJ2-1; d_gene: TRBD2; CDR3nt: TGTGCCAGCAGCTCAGGACTAGTCAATGAGCAGTTCTTC; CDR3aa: CASSSGLVNEQFF
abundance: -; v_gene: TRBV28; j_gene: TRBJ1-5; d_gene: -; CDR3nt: TGTGCCAGCAGTTTACTACAGGGAGGGATTAATCAGCCCCAGCATTTT; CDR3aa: CASSLLQGGINQPQHF
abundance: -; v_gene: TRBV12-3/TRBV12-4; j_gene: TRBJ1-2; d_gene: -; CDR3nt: TGTGCCAGCAGTTTAGGGCTGGCAGCAAACTATGGCTACACCTTC; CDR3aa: CASSLGLAANYGYTF
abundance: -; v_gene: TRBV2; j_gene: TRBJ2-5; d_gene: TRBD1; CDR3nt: TGTGCCAGCATCGTATTCCCCACCAACAGGGGGGAGGAGACCCAGTACTTC; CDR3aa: CASIVFPTNRGEETQYF
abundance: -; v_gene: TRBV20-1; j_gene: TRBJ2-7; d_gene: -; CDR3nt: TGCAGTGCCCCCAGCCAGGGGAGGTTCGAGCAGTACTTC; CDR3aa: CSAPSQGRFEQYF
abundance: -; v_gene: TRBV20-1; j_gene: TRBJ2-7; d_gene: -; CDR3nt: TGCAGTGCCTCTATCGCCGGGACACCCTACGAGCAGTACTTC; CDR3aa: CSASIAGTPYEQYF
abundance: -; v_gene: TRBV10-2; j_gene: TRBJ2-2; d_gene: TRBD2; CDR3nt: TGCGCCAGCAAGGTTCGGGAGGCGCCCGGGGAGCTGTTTTTT; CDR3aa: CASKVREAPGELFF